This T cell receptor (beta chain) comes out of a study of cytomegalovirus exposure and HLA in healthy donors. This clone was seen a handful of times. What it binds is unknown. Findings and limits, study-wide: CMV serostatus was the only recorded immune exposure for donors.

PCR used 60 Vbeta primers and 13 Jbeta primers. Produced via immunoSEQ multiplex PCR; TCRdb's table is partial and in-frame only. There are over 150,000 clones in the sample; approximately 81% occur only once, and around 7.7% lies in the top ten. The clonotype comes from a woman aged 25 to 39 in good health and CMV-seropositive. Sequencing used PBMCs.

CDR3 sequence reads: CASSLGRVGAAFF. The CDR3 coding sequence is TGTGCCAGCAGCTTAGGCCGAGTGGGCGCAGCTTTCTTT. The chain recombines TRBV11-2 with TRBJ1-1; no definite D call. V lost 1 base and J lost 10, with 13 bases in between. The CDR3 covers 13 residues. Germline V gene sequence: CDR1 SGHAT, CDR2 FQNNGV.